Below are 29 T cell receptor beta chains sequenced from a single sample in a study of identical twins. TCRdb fed the 5' RACE reads into MiXCR, producing one record per CDR3 protein. The sample contains 400,000 to 500,000 distinct CDR3 sequences, approximately 17% of which appear only once. Material: naive T cells sorted from blood. The receptors here all came from a man aged 45-65 years in good health.

This clonotype was seen repeatedly, ten times or more. The chain employs TRBV15 and TRBJ1-3; D gene ambiguous. The CDR3 sequence is 16 residues long. Trimming stripped 0 bases from V and 0 bases from J, with 9 bases between. Germline V gene sequence: CDR1 LNHNV, CDR2 YYDKDF (reference sequence). The CDR3 sequence: CATSRDQGSSGNTIYF. In nucleotides, the CDR3 is TGTGCCACCAGCAGAGATCAAGGTAGCTCTGGAAACACCATATATTTT.

This clonotype came up many times. This rearrangement joins TRBV20-1 to TRBJ2-5, with 10 nucleotides matching TRBD2. This CDR3 is built from 18 residues. With V trimmed by 3 bases and J by 1 base, 14 bases remained unmatched. Looked up from germline, CDR1 is DFQATT and CDR2 is SNEGSKA (reference sequence). DNA of the CDR3: TGCAGTGCTAGGCCCTTCAGCGGGAGGGGGGGTAGCCAAGAGACCCAGTACTTC. Encoded protein: CSARPFSGRGGSQETQYF.

This clonotype was seen a few times. This sequence joins TRBV27 and TRBJ2-7, with TRBD2 matching 7 bases. The CDR3 runs to 15 residues. Per germline, CDR1 MNHEY and CDR2 SMNVEV (reference sequence). Trimming took 2 bases from V and 3 from J; bases not matched to a gene: 7. CDR3 loop: CASSLRASGNYEQYF. The CDR3 region has the DNA TGTGCCAGCAGTTTAAGGGCTAGCGGAAACTACGAGCAGTACTTC.

The J gene is TRBJ2-1, the V gene TRBV5-5, with D possibly TRBD2 on 5 matching bases. Germline lookup yields CDR1 SGHKS and CDR2 YYEKEE (reference sequence). The germline V and J ends were trimmed by 3 bases and 6 bases, with 10 bases remaining between them. The CDR3 spans 13 residues. CDR3: CASSSGIFNEQFF. The CDR3, as DNA: TGTGCCAGCAGCTCCGGGATCTTCAATGAGCAGTTCTTC.

In this sample, this clonotype turned up many times. The V and J genes are TRBV20-1 and TRBJ2-3; D ambiguous. Trimming shortened V by 7 bases and J by 2 bases, and 19 bases separated the two germline ends. The germline CDR1 and CDR2 sequences are DFQATT and SNEGSKA (reference sequence). The CDR3 has 15 residues. This chain's CDR3 is CSGTPSWVPTDTQYF. As DNA, the CDR3 is TGCAGTGGGACCCCATCGTGGGTCCCCACAGATACGCAGTATTTT.

This clonotype was counted a few times. V and J are TRBV27 and TRBJ1-5; 10 nucleotides align to TRBD1. V was clipped by 6 bases and J by 4 bases; unmatched bases: 15. There are 18 residues in the CDR3. Per germline, CDR1 MNHEY and CDR2 SMNVEV (reference sequence). The CDR3 DNA sequence: TGTGCCAGCAGACCCGGGACAGGGGTGGACCTCACAAATCAGCCCCAGCATTTT. It is translated as CASRPGTGVDLTNQPQHF.

The V call is TRBV7-9, the J call TRBJ1-6; D is undetermined. V was trimmed by 1 base and J by 10 bases, leaving 8 bases between them. This CDR3 spans 13 amino acids. Germline V gene sequence: CDR1 SEHNR, CDR2 FQNEAQ (reference sequence). The CDR3 DNA is TGTGCCAGCAGCTTAGGGAGGGAATCACCCCTCCACTTT. Translation: CASSLGRESPLHF.

At least ten counts were recorded for this clonotype. This chain joins TRBV7-2 and TRBJ2-5; D not resolved. Deletions cut 3 bases from V and 1 base from J, with 9 bases between. Germline V CDR1 and CDR2: SGHTA, FQGNSA. CDR3 size: 14 residues. The CDR3 region is CASSLGRAQETQYF. CDR3 DNA sequence: TGTGCCAGCAGCTTGGGTAGGGCCCAAGAGACCCAGTACTTC.

This clonotype was counted a few times. The chain combines TRBV11-1 with TRBJ1-4; D remains unclear. The CDR3 is made up of 18 amino acids. The germline V gene has CDR1 SGHAT and CDR2 FQDESV (reference sequence). Trimming cost V 1 base and J 3 bases, with 18 bases left between them. The CDR3 DNA reads TGTGCCAGCAGCTTAGAGCGTATCGGCCTGAGGGCTAATGAAAAACTGTTTTTT. Protein product: CASSLERIGLRANEKLFF.

In this sample, this clonotype turned up many times. The chain joins TRBV20-1 to TRBJ1-6; 7 bases map to TRBD1. Germline assignment: CDR1 DFQATT and CDR2 SNEGSKA (reference sequence). This CDR3 spans 14 amino acids. The V segment lost 0 bases and the J segment 7 bases; nucleotides outside the gene matches: 3. The CDR3 reads CSAREDRRNSPLHF. The CDR3 DNA reads TGCAGTGCTAGAGAGGACAGGAGAAATTCACCCCTCCACTTT.

The rearrangement links TRBV20-1 to TRBJ1-6; maybe TRBD1 (5 bases). Germline values: CDR1 DFQATT, CDR2 SNEGSKA (reference sequence). Trimming took off 5 bases at V and 8 bases at J, with 19 bases between the two ends. The CDR3 is 15 amino acids. CDR3 bases: TGCAGTGCTTCCTGGGGCTTTGGGAGTGATTCACCCCTCCACTTT. Protein product: CSASWGFGSDSPLHF.

There are a few counts of this clonotype. The chain uses TRBV20-1 and TRBJ2-2; TRBD2 might be the D (5 bases). V was shortened by 0 bases and J by 3 bases, with 8 bases between the two germline ends. CDR1 is DFQATT and CDR2 is SNEGSKA in the germline V gene (reference sequence). This CDR3 contains 14 residues. The CDR3 reads CSARDGLHTGELFF. The CDR3 DNA follows: TGCAGTGCTAGAGATGGACTCCACACCGGGGAGCTGTTTTTT.

The chain couples TRBV13 to TRBJ2-1; 8 bases are shared with TRBD2. The CDR3 sequence is 16 residues long. The V segment lost 3 bases and the J segment 8 bases; nucleotides outside the gene matches: 12. Germline lookup yields CDR1 PRHDT and CDR2 FYEKMQ (reference sequence). CDR3 region: CASSFSVGTSGYEQFF. The CDR3 region has the DNA TGTGCCAGCAGCTTTTCTGTCGGGACTAGTGGCTATGAGCAGTTCTTC.

This clonotype has a handful of counts. V is TRBV29-1 and J is TRBJ2-1; possibly TRBD2 for D (6 bases). CDR3 length: 14 residues. The ends were cut back, 1 base at V and 10 bases at J, with 17 bases in the middle. The V gene's germline CDR1 is SQVTM and CDR2 ANQGSEA. CDR3 region: CSVEGSGWRGEQFF. CDR3 bases: TGCAGCGTTGAAGGGAGTGGTTGGAGGGGAGAGCAGTTCTTC.

Ten or more counts support this clonotype. The V gene is TRBV5-1, the J gene TRBJ1-1, with 7 bases fitting TRBD1. Germline CDR1 SGHRS, CDR2 YFSETQ. The V and J ends lost 4 bases and 1 base, in that order; junction bases with no gene match: 7. This CDR3 is built from 15 residues. The DNA of the CDR3 is TGCGCCAGCAGCGAAAGACAGGGCCGGAACACTGAAGCTTTCTTT. It is translated as CASSERQGRNTEAFF.

V is TRBV20-1 and J is TRBJ1-2; TRBD1 matches 12 bases. Germline V gene lookup returns CDR1 DFQATT and CDR2 SNEGSKA (reference sequence). This CDR3 has 13 amino acids. The ends lost 6 bases at V and 5 bases at J; junction bases unmatched: 4. The CDR3 bases are TGCAGTGCCGGGGACAGGGGGCATTATGGCTACACCTTC. Translating it yields CSAGDRGHYGYTF.

This chain connects TRBV4-3 to TRBJ1-2, with unresolved D. Trimming removed 0 bases at V and 5 bases at J, with 13 bases between. Germline CDR1 and CDR2: LGHNA and YSLEER. This CDR3 spans 15 amino acids. The CDR3 sequence is CASSQDRAVSYGYTF. DNA for the CDR3: TGCGCCAGCAGCCAAGATCGGGCAGTATCGTATGGCTACACCTTC.

This rearrangement joins TRBV20-1 to TRBJ2-7; 10 bases are a match to TRBD2. Germline loops: CDR1 DFQATT, CDR2 SNEGSKA (reference sequence). The CDR3 has 15 residues. J lost 0 bases, V lost 5 bases, and 7 bases had no gene match. In DNA form, the CDR3 reads TGCAGTGCTTCGGGTACTAGCGGGGTCTCCTACGAGCAGTACTTC. It encodes CSASGTSGVSYEQYF.

The chain uses TRBV5-1 and TRBJ2-1; D may correspond to TRBD1 or TRBD2 (5 bases each). The V end lost 7 bases, the J end lost 1 base, and 12 bases lay between the germline ends. There are 14 residues in the CDR3. Per germline, CDR1 SGHRS and CDR2 YFSETQ. The CDR3 loop reads CASLRDGSYNEQFF. CDR3 nucleotides: TGCGCCAGCTTGAGGGACGGGTCCTACAATGAGCAGTTCTTC.

The sample holds a few counts of this clonotype. The chain links TRBV15 to TRBJ1-1; D perhaps matches TRBD1 (5 bases). Germline V gene lookup returns CDR1 LNHNV and CDR2 YYDKDF (reference sequence). V was clipped by 5 bases and J by 3 bases, with 10 bases between them. CDR3 size: 13 residues. The CDR3 DNA sequence: TGTGCCACCAGCGCGGGGCTGGACACTGAAGCTTTCTTT. It encodes CATSAGLDTEAFF.

This clonotype was picked up a small number of times. The rearrangement links TRBV12-3 or TRBV12-4 to TRBJ2-3, with D unclear. V was shortened by 6 bases and J by 6 bases, with 7 bases between the two germline ends. The CDR3 is 11 amino acids. Here the CDR3 reads CASSPRDTQYF. Written as DNA, the CDR3 is TGTGCCAGCAGCCCACGTGATACGCAGTATTTT.

In this sample, this clonotype turned up many times. The gene calls are TRBV29-1 and TRBJ2-1; possibly TRBD1 for D (6 bases). CDR1 SQVTM and CDR2 ANQGSEA come from the germline V gene. CDR3 length: 13 residues. V was shortened by 4 bases and J by 3 bases, with 10 bases between the two germline ends. CDR3 nucleotides: TGCAGCGTTGCCAGGGGAAACTACAATGAGCAGTTCTTC. Protein product: CSVARGNYNEQFF.

This clonotype showed up just a few times. V is TRBV4-3 and J is TRBJ2-3; D is unclear. V lost 0 bases to trimming and J lost 5 bases, with 15 bases between them. Germline V CDR1 and CDR2: LGHNA, YSLEER. This CDR3 has 16 residues. CDR3 sequence (DNA): TGCGCCAGCAGCCAAGAAATGGCAGGCGGTAGAGATACGCAGTATTTT. It is translated as CASSQEMAGGRDTQYF.

This clonotype was seen more than once but under ten times. CDR3 in DNA: TGTGCCAGCAGTGAGATGGGCCGGAATGAGCAGTTCTTC. It yields the protein CASSEMGRNEQFF. J is TRBJ2-1 and V is TRBV25-1; D is undetermined. V lost 3 bases to trimming and J lost 7 bases, with 10 bases between them. CDR1 is MGHDK, CDR2 SYGVNS, per germline. CDR3 length: 13 amino acids.

Here the CDR3 reads CASSLVSNYEQYF. In nucleotides, the CDR3 is TGCGCCAGCAGCTTGGTTTCCAACTACGAGCAGTACTTC. The gene calls are TRBV5-1 and TRBJ2-7; D gene uncertain. Trimming pared 0 bases from V and 3 bases from J, leaving 7 bases between. The CDR3 extends over 13 amino acids. CDR1 and CDR2 (germline): SGHRS, YFSETQ.

This clonotype appeared a few times. This rearrangement joins TRBV20-1 to TRBJ2-1; a weak D match, TRBD2 (6 bases). This CDR3 is 15 amino acids long. Germline CDR1 is DFQATT and CDR2 is SNEGSKA (reference sequence). The germline V and J ends were trimmed by 5 bases and 0 bases, with 14 bases remaining between them. DNA for the CDR3: TGCAGTGCTCCACGGCGGGGTAGCTCCTACAATGAGCAGTTCTTC. Its protein is CSAPRRGSSYNEQFF.

The V and J genes are TRBV5-1 and TRBJ1-1; tentative D call: TRBD1 (5 bases). This CDR3 has 14 residues. Germline V gene sequence: CDR1 SGHRS, CDR2 YFSETQ. The germline V and J ends were trimmed by 9 bases and 0 bases, with 15 bases remaining between them. In nucleotides, the CDR3 is TGCGCCACCAAACCCGGGACCATGAACACTGAAGCTTTCTTT. It encodes CATKPGTMNTEAFF.

This clonotype was detected a few times. This chain uses TRBV20-1 with TRBJ2-1, with TRBD2 identical over 7 bases. The J segment lost 0 bases and the V segment lost 3 bases, leaving 5 bases of the junction unmatched. Germline V gene data show CDR1 as DFQATT and CDR2 as SNEGSKA (reference sequence). CDR3 length equals 15 residues. CDR3: CSARGLSSSYNEQFF. CDR3 coding DNA: TGCAGTGCTAGGGGACTATCTAGCTCCTACAATGAGCAGTTCTTC.

This clonotype appeared many times. The rearrangement joins TRBV5-1 to TRBJ2-3, with D maybe TRBD2 (6 bases). Germline assignment: CDR1 SGHRS and CDR2 YFSETQ. The V end lost 1 base, the J end lost 0 bases, and 12 bases lay between the germline ends. The CDR3 length is 16 residues. CDR3 sequence (DNA): TGCGCCAGCAGCTTGAGAGATGGGAGGAGCACAGATACGCAGTATTTT. Translating gives CASSLRDGRSTDTQYF.